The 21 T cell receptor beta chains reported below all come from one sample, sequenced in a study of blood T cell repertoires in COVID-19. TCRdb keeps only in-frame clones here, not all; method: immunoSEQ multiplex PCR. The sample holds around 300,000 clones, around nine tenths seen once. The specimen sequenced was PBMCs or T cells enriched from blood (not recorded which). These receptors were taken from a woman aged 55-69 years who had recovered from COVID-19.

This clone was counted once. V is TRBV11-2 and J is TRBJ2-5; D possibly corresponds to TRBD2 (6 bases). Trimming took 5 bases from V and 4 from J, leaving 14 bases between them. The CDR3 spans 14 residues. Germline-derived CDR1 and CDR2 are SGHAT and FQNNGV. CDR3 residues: CASSISGVVETQYF. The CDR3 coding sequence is TGTGCCAGCAGCATCTCGGGGGTGGTAGAGACCCAGTACTTC.

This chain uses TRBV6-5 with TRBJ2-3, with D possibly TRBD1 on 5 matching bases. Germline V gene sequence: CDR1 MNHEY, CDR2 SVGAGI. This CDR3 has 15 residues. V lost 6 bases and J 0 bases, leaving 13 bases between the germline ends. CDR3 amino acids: CASRGVGYSTDTQYF. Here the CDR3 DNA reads TGTGCCAGCAGAGGGGTGGGGTACAGCACAGATACGCAGTATTTT.

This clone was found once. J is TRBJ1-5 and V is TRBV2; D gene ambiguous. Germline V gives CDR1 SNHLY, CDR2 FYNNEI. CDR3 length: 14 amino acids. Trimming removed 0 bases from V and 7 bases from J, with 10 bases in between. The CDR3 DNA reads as TGTGCCAGCAGTGAAGCGGGGAGGAACCAGCCCCAGCATTTT. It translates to CASSEAGRNQPQHF.

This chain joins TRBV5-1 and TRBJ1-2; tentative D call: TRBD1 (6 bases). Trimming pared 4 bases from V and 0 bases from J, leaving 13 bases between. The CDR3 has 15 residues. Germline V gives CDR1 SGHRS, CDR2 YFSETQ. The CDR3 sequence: CASSETGKPNYGYTF. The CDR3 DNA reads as TGCGCCAGCAGCGAGACAGGAAAACCTAACTATGGCTACACCTTC.

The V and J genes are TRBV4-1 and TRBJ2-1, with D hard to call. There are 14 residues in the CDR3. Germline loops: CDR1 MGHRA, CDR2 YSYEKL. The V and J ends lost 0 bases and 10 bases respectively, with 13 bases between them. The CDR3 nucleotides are TGCGCCAGCAGCCAAGATTACGCGCCTAGAGAGCAGTTCTTC. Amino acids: CASSQDYAPREQFF.

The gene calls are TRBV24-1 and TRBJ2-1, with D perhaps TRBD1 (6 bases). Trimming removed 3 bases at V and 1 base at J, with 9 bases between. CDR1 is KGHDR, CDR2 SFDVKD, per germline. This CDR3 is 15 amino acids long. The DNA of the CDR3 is TGTGCCACCAGTGATACAGGGAGTTCCTACAATGAGCAGTTCTTC. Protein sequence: CATSDTGSSYNEQFF.

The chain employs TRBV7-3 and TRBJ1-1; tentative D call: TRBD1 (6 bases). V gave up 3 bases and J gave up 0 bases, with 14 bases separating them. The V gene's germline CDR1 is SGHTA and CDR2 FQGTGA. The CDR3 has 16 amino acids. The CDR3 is CASSLEVDRLNTEAFF. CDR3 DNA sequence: TGTGCCAGCAGCTTGGAAGTGGACAGACTGAACACTGAAGCTTTCTTT.

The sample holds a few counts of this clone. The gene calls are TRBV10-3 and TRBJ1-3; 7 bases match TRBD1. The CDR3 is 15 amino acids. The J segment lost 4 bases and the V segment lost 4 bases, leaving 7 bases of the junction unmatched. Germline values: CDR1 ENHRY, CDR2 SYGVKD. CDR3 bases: TGTGCCATCAGTGGGAACGACAGGGTCGGAAACACCATATATTTT. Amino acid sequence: CAISGNDRVGNTIYF.

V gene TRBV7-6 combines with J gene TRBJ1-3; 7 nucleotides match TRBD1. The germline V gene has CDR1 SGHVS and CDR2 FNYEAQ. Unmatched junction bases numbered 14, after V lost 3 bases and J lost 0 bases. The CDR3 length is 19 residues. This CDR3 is CASSFFRRGTDDSGNTIYF. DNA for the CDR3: TGTGCCAGCAGCTTTTTTCGGAGAGGGACAGATGACTCTGGAAACACCATATATTTT.

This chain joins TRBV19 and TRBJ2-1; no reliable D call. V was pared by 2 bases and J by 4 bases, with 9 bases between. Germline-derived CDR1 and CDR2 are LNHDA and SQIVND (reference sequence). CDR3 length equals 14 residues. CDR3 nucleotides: TGTGCCAGTAGTATACACAGCCAATACAATGAGCAGTTCTTC. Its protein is CASSIHSQYNEQFF.

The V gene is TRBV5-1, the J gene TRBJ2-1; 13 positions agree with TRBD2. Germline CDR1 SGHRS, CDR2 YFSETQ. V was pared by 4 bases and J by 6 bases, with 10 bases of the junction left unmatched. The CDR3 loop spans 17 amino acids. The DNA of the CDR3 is TGCGCCAGCAGCCCGCGTATACTAGCGGGAGGGCCCAATGAGCAGTTCTTC. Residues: CASSPRILAGGPNEQFF. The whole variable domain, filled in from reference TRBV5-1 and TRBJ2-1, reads KAGVTQTPRYLIKTRGQQVTLSCSPISGHRSVSWYQQTPGQGLQFLFEYFSETQRNKGNFPGRFSGRQFSNSRSEMNVSTLELGDSALYLCASSPRILAGGPNEQFFGPGTRLTVL.

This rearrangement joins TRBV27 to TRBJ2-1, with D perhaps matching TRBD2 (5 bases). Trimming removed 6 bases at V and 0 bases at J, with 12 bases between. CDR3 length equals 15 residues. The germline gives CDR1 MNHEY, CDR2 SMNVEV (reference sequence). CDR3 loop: CASRRTASSYNEQFF. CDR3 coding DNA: TGTGCCAGCAGACGGACTGCGAGCTCCTACAATGAGCAGTTCTTC.

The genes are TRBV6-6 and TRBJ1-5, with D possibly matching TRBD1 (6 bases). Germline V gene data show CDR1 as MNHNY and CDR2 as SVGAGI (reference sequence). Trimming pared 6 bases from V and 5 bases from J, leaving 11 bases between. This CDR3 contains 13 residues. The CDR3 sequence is CASRTGSDQPQHF. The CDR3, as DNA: TGTGCCAGCAGAACAGGGTCCGATCAGCCCCAGCATTTT.

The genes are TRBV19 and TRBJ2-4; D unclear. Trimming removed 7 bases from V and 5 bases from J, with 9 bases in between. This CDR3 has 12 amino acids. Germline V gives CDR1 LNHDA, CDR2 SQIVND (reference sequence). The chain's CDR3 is CASTDTENIQYF. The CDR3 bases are TGTGCCAGTACCGATACAGAAAACATTCAGTACTTC.

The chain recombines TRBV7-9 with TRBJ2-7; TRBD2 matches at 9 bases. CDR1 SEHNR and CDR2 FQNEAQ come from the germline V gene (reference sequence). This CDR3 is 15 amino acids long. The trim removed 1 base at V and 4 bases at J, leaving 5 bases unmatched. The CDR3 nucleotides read TGTGCCAGCAGCTTAGTTTCTAGCGGGACTTACGAGCAGTACTTC. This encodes CASSLVSSGTYEQYF.

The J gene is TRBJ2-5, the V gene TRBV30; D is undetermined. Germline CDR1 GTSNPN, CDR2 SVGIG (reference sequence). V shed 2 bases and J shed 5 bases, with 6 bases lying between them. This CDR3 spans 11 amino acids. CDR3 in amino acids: CAWSLVETQYF. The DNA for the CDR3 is TGTGCCTGGAGTTTAGTGGAGACCCAGTACTTC.

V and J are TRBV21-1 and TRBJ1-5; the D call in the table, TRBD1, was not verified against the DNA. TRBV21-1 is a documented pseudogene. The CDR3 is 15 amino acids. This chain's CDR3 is CASSPPGQGDQPQHF. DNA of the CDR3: TGTGCCAGCAGCCCACCGGGACAGGGGGATCAGCCCCAGCATTTT.

CDR3 sequence: CASSLRRGGMGEQFF. DNA of the CDR3: TGTGCCAGCAGTTTGCGGCGGGGGGGCATGGGGGAGCAGTTCTTC. The chain recombines TRBV27 with TRBJ2-1, with 9 nucleotides matching TRBD2. The CDR3 contains 15 residues. V shed 3 bases and J 10 bases; nucleotides not matched to a gene: 10. Germline-derived CDR1 and CDR2 are MNHEY and SMNVEV (reference sequence).

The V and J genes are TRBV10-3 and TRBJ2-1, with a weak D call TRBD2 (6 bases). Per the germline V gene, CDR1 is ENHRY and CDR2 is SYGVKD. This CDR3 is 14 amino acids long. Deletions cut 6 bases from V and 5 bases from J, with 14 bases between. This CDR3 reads CAIRTPGVDNEQFF. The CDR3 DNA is TGTGCCATCAGGACCCCGGGGGTTGACAATGAGCAGTTCTTC.

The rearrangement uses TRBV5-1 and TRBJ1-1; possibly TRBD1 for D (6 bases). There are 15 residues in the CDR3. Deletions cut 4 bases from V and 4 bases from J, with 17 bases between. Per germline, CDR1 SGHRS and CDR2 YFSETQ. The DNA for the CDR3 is TGCGCCAGCAGCCAGAATCCACAGGGTACCACTGAAGCTTTCTTT. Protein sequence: CASSQNPQGTTEAFF.

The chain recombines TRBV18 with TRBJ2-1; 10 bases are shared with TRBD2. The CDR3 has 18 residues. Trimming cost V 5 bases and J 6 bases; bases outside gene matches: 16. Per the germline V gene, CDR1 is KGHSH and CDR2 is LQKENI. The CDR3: CASSKSASGSFSGNEQFF. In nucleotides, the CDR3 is TGTGCCAGCTCAAAATCGGCTAGCGGGAGCTTTTCGGGCAATGAGCAGTTCTTC.